This T cell receptor (beta chain) was found in a study of shared clonotypes between healthy human individuals. As for the study in general: Every donor yielded three CD4 naive, three CD4 memory, two CD8 naive and one CD8 memory plate.

A remark on this clone: The antigen is not known.

Investigators spread the genomic DNA of each subset evenly over several immunoSEQ plates. TCRdb's table, derived via immunoSEQ multiplex PCR, lists solely in-frame clones and lacks some. The data hold about 1.5 million clones, with 95% to 99% observed a single time. The germline CDR1 and CDR2 sequences are LNHNV and YYDKDF (reference sequence). The CDR3 extends over 17 amino acids. V lost 0 bases and J 4 bases, leaving 16 bases between the germline ends. Study-level findings and limits: Generation probability values for non-shared clonotypes were lower than those for clonotypes shared by all four donors. Limited genetic and exposure-history diversity came from having few donors.

The specimen was naive CD4+ T cells sorted from blood. The subset is: CD45RA+ positively selected. V usage is TRBV15 and J usage is TRBJ1-5; tentative D call: TRBD1 (5 bases). The TCR comes from a man under 40 in good health. This CDR3 is CATSRDKGQGRNQPQHF. DNA for the CDR3: TGTGCCACCAGCAGAGATAAGGGGCAGGGAAGGAATCAGCCCCAGCATTTT. Complete variable domain (other parts from reference TRBV15 and TRBJ1-5): DAMVIQNPRYQVTQFGKPVTLSCSQTLNHNVMYWYQQKSSQAPKLLFHYYDKDFNNEADTPDNFQSRRPNTSFCFLDIRSPGLGDTAMYLCATSRDKGQGRNQPQHFGDGTRLSIL.